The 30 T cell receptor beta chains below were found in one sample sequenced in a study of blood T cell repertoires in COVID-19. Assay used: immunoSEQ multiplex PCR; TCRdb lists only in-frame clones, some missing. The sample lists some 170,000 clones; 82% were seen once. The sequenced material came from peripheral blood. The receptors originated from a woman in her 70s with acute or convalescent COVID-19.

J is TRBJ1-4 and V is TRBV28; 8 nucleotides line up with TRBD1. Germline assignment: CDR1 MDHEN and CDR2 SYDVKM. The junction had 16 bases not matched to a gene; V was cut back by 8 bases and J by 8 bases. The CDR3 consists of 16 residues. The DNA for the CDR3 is TGTGCCAGCGCAACTTACCGGGGACAGGAGCCGGAAAAACTGTTTTTT. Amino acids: CASATYRGQEPEKLFF.

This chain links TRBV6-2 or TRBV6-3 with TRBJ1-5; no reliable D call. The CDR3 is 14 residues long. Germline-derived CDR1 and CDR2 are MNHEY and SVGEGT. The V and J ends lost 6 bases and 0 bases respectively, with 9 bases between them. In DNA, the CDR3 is TGTGCCAGCAGCCTTACACATAGCAATCAGCCCCAGCATTTT. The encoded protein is CASSLTHSNQPQHF.

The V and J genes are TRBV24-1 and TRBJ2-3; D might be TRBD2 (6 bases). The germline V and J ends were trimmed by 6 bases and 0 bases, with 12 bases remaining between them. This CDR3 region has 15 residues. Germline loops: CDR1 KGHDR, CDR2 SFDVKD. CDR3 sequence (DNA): TGTGCCACCAGTTCGGGGGTATTGAGCACAGATACGCAGTATTTT. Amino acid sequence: CATSSGVLSTDTQYF.

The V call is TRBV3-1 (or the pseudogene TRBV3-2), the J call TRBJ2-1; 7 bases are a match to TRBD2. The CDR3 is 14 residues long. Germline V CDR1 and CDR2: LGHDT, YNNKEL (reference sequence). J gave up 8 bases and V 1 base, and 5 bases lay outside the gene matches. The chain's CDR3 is CASSQAGGSHEQFF. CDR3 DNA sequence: TGTGCCAGCAGCCAAGCGGGAGGTTCCCATGAGCAGTTCTTC.

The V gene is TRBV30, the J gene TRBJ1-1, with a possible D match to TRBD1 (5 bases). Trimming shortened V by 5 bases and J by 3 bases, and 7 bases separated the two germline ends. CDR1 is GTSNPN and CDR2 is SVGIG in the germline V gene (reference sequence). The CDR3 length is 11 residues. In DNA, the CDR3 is TGTGCCTGGGGGACTGACACTGAAGCTTTCTTT. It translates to CAWGTDTEAFF. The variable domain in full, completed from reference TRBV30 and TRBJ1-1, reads SQTIHQWPATLVQPVGSPLSLECTVEGTSNPNLYWYRQAAGRGLQLLFYSVGIGQISSEVPQNLSASRPQDRQFILSSKKLLLSDSGFYLCAWGTDTEAFFGQGTRLTVV.

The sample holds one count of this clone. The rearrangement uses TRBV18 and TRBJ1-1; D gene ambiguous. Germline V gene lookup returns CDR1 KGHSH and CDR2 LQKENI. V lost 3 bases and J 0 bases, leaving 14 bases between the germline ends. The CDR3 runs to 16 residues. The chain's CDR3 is CASSPKEAWMNTEAFF. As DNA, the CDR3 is TGTGCCAGCTCACCGAAAGAGGCCTGGATGAACACTGAAGCTTTCTTT.

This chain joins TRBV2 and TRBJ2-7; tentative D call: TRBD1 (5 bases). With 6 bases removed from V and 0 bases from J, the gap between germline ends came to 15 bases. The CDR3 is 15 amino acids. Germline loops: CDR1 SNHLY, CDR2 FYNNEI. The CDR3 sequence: CASSSGRLSSYEQYF. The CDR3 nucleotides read TGTGCCAGCAGCTCAGGGCGCCTGAGCTCCTACGAGCAGTACTTC.

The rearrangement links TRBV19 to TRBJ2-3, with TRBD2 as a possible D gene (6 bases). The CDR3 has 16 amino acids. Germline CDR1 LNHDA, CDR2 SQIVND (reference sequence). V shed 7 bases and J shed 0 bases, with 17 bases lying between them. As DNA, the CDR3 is TGTGCCAGTACATCAGTAGCGGACCCTAGCACAGATACGCAGTATTTT. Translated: CASTSVADPSTDTQYF.

As DNA, the CDR3 is TGTGCCAGCAGCATCCGGGACAGGCGTGGGGAGCAGTACTTC. This translates into CASSIRDRRGEQYF. The chain combines TRBV3-1 (or the pseudogene TRBV3-2) with TRBJ2-7, with 8 bases identical to TRBD1. Trimming removed 5 bases from V and 7 bases from J; junction bases left unmatched: 10. Germline V gene sequence: CDR1 LGHDT, CDR2 YNNKEL (reference sequence). The CDR3 consists of 14 residues.

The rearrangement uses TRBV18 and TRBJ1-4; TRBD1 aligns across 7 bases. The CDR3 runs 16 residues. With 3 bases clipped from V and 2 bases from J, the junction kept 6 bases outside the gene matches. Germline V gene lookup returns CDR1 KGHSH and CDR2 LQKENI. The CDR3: CASSPRTGDTNEKLFF. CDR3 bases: TGTGCCAGCTCACCGAGGACAGGAGATACTAATGAAAAACTGTTTTTT.

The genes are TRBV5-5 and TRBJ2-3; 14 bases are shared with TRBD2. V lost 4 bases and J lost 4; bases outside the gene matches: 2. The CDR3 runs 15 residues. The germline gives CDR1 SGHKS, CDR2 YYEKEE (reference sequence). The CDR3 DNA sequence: TGTGCCAGCAGCGGACTAGCGGGGGGAGCAGATACGCAGTATTTT. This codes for CASSGLAGGADTQYF.

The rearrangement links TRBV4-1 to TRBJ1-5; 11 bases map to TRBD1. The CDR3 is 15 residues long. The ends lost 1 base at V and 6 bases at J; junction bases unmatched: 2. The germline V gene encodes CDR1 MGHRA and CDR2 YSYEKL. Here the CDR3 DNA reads TGCGCCAGCAGCCAAGGGACAGGGGGCGTTCAGCCCCAGCATTTT. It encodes CASSQGTGGVQPQHF.

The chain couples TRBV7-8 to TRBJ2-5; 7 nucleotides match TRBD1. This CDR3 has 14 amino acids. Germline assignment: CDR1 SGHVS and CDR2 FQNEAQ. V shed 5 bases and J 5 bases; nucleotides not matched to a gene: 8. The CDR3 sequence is CASSTRGNGETQYF. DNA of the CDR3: TGTGCCAGCAGCACCAGGGGGAATGGGGAGACCCAGTACTTC.

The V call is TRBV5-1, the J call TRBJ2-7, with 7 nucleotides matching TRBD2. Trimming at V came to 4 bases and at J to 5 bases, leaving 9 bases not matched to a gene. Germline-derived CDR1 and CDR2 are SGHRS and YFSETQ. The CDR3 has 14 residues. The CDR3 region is CASSVMAGVDEQYF. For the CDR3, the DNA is TGCGCCAGCAGCGTAATGGCGGGAGTAGACGAGCAGTACTTC.

CDR3 region: CASNIGGRSLYGYTF. DNA of the CDR3: TGTGCCAGCAATATTGGCGGCCGGAGTCTCTATGGCTACACCTTC. The gene calls are TRBV5-6 and TRBJ1-2; D remains ambiguous. The V gene's germline CDR1 is SGHDT and CDR2 YYEEEE. The CDR3 contains 15 residues. The germline V and J ends were trimmed by 6 bases and 4 bases, with 19 bases remaining between them.

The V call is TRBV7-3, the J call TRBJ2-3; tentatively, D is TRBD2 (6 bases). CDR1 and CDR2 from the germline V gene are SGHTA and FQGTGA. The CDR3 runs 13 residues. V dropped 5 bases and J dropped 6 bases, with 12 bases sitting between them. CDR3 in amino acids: CASSPPGGDTQYF. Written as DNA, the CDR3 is TGTGCCAGCAGCCCTCCTGGGGGGGATACGCAGTATTTT.

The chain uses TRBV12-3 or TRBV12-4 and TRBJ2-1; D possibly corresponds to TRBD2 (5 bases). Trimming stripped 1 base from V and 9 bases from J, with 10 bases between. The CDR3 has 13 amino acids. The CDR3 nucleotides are TGTGCCAGCAGTTTAGGGGCCAGCGGTGAGCAGTTCTTC. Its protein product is CASSLGASGEQFF.

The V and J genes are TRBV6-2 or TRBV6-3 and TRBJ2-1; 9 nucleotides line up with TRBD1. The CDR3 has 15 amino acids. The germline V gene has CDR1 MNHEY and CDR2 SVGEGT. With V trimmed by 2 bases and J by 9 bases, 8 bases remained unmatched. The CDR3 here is CASSYPGQGFSEQFF. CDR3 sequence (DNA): TGTGCCAGCAGTTACCCGGGACAGGGATTTTCTGAGCAGTTCTTC.

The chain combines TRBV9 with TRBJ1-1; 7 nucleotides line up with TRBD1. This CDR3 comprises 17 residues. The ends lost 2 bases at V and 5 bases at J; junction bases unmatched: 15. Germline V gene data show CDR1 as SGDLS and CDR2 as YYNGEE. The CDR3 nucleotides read TGTGCCAGCAGCGTCGGACAGGCCATCACATTTGGGACTGAAGCTTTCTTT. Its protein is CASSVGQAITFGTEAFF.

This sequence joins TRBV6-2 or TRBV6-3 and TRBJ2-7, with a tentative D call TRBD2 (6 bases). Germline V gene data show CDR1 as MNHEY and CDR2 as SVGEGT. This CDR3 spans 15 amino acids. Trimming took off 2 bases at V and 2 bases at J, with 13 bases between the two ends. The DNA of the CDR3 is TGTGCCAGCAGTTACGGGTGGGAGGCAGCCTACGAGCAGTACTTC. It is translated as CASSYGWEAAYEQYF.

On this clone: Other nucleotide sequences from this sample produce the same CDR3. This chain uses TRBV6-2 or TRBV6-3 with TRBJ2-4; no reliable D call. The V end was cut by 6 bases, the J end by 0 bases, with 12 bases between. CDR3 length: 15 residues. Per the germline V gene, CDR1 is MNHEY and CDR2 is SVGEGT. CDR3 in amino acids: CASSPLTLAKNIQYF. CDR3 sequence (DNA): TGTGCCAGCAGCCCTCTAACCTTAGCCAAAAACATTCAGTACTTC.

The CDR3 DNA follows: TGCGCCAGCAGCCTCGGACATCCAGCTAACTATGGCTACACCTTC. Translated, it gives CASSLGHPANYGYTF. The rearrangement links TRBV4-3 to TRBJ1-2; D may be TRBD1 (5 bases). The CDR3 extends over 15 amino acids. Germline CDR1 reads LGHNA; CDR2 reads YSLEER. V was trimmed by 4 bases and J by 0 bases, leaving 12 bases between them.

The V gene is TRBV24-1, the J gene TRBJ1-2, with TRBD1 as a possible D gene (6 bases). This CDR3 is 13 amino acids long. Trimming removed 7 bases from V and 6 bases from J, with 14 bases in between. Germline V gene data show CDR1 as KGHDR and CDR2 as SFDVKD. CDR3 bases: TGTGCCACCAGCGACAGGAACTTAGATGGCTACACCTTC. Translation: CATSDRNLDGYTF.

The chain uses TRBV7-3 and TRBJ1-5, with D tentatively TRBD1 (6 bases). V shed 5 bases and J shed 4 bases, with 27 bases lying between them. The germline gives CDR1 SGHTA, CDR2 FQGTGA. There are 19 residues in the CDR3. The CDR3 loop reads CASSPILSLWGQRNQPQHF. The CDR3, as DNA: TGTGCCAGCAGCCCGATTTTATCTCTGTGGGGGCAACGGAATCAGCCCCAGCATTTT.

CDR3 sequence reads: CATSDAGVGETQYF. For the CDR3, the DNA is TGTGCCACCAGTGATGCAGGGGTAGGGGAGACCCAGTACTTC. V is TRBV24-1 and J is TRBJ2-5; possible D gene TRBD1, 6 bases. Trimming took 3 bases from V and 5 from J, leaving 12 bases between them. Germline lookup yields CDR1 KGHDR and CDR2 SFDVKD. CDR3 length equals 14 residues.

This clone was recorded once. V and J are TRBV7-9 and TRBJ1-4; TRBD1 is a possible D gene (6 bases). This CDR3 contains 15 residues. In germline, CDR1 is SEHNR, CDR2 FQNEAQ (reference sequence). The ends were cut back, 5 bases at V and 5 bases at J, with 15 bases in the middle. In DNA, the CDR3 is TGTGCCAGCAGCCCTGGGGACACACAAAATGAAAAACTGTTTTTT. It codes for CASSPGDTQNEKLFF.

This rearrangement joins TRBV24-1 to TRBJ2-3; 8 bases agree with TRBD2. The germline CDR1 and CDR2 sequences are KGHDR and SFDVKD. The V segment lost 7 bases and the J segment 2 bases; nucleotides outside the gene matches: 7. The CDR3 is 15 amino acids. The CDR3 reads CATSQSGGDTDTQYF. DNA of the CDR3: TGTGCCACCAGCCAGTCGGGGGGGGACACAGATACGCAGTATTTT.

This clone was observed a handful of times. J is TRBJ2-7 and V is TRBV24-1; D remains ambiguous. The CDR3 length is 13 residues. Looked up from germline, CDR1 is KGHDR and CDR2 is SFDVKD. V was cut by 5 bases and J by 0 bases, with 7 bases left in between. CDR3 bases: TGTGCCACCAGTGGACTTTTCTCCTACGAGCAGTACTTC. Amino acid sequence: CATSGLFSYEQYF.

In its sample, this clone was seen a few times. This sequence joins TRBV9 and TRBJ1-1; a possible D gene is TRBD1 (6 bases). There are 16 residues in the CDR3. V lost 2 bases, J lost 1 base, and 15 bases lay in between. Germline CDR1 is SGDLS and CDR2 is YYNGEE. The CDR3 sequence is CASSVVWGGTNTEAFF. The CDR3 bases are TGTGCCAGCAGCGTGGTATGGGGGGGCACGAACACTGAAGCTTTCTTT.

CDR3 bases: TGCGCCAGCAGCGTAGGACAGGGGAGGAACATTCAGTACTTC. Translation: CASSVGQGRNIQYF. The chain couples TRBV4-1 to TRBJ2-4; TRBD1 agrees at 9 bases. The germline gives CDR1 MGHRA, CDR2 YSYEKL. Trimming at V came to 5 bases and at J to 7 bases, leaving 6 bases not matched to a gene. The CDR3 length is 14 residues.